These T cell receptor beta chains were read from a single sample in a study of T cells in Graves' hyperthyroidism and ophthalmopathy. TCRdb processed the multiplex PCR reads anew with MiXCR; each CDR3 protein has one entry. Found here are a few hundred thousand distinct CDR3 sequences, 13% of them singletons; the top ten hold roughly 8.3%. The sample consisted of blood. The receptors shown here come from a woman between 18 and 29 years old with Graves' hyperthyroidism. Both conserved end residues are part of each CDR3. The D gene is left open where the match is weak. Clone size is given for some rows only: seen once, a few or many times, or a class if the clone is expanded.

v_call,d_call,clone_size,j_call,cdr3_nt,cdr3_aa
TRBV19,TRBD1,.,TRBJ1-2,TGTGCCAGTAGTATTCGGACAGGGACCTATGGCTACACCTTC,CASSIRTGTYGYTF
TRBV18,.,many,TRBJ1-2,TGTGCCAGCTCACCTGTCCCAGGACAGAACTATGGCTACACCTTC,CASSPVPGQNYGYTF
TRBV24-1,.,many,TRBJ1-1,TGTGCCACCAGTGAAGCGAACACTGAAGCTTTCTTT,CATSEANTEAFF
TRBV30,TRBD2,many,TRBJ2-1,TGTGCCTGGGGACTAGAGTACAATGAGCAGTTCTTC,CAWGLEYNEQFF
TRBV10-3,.,many,TRBJ1-2,TGTGCCATCGCCCGGGAGAACTATGGCTACACCTTC,CAIARENYGYTF
TRBV5-6,TRBD2,.,TRBJ2-3,TGTGCCAGCAGGATTAGCGGGGGTGGAGATACGCAGTATTTT,CASRISGGGDTQYF
TRBV18,.,many,TRBJ2-5,TGTGCCAGCAGGGACGAAGAGACCCAGTACTTC,CASRDEETQYF
TRBV20-1,TRBD1,many,TRBJ1-1,TGCAGTGCTCACCATATTCCCGGGACAGGGGTTCACACTGAAGCTTTCTTT,CSAHHIPGTGVHTEAFF
TRBV10-2,.,.,TRBJ2-3,TGCGCCAGCAGTGAGTCAGGGGAGATGAATACGCAGTATTTT,CASSESGEMNTQYF
TRBV4-3,TRBD2,.,TRBJ2-5,TGCGCCAGCAGCCGGTGGACTAGCGGGACGCAAGAGACCCAGTACTTC,CASSRWTSGTQETQYF
TRBV3-1,TRBD2,many,TRBJ2-3,TGTGCCAGCAGCCAAGAGGGGACTAGCGGGAGGGCCCAGAGAGATACGCAGTATTTT,CASSQEGTSGRAQRDTQYF
TRBV19,.,few,TRBJ2-1,TGTGCCAGTAGTCCCCGGGCTAGCTGGGACAATGAGCAGTTCTTC,CASSPRASWDNEQFF
TRBV14,.,few,TRBJ2-7,TGTGCCAGCAGCCAACTATGGGAGCAGGGTGAGCAGTACTTC,CASSQLWEQGEQYF
TRBV9,.,many,TRBJ2-7,TGTGCCAGCAGCCCGAGACCAGGCGACGAGCAGTACTTC,CASSPRPGDEQYF
TRBV11-2,.,few,TRBJ2-2,TGTGCCAGCAGCACCACGCGAGGGAGCACCGGGGAGCTGTTTTTT,CASSTTRGSTGELFF
TRBV28,.,many,TRBJ1-2,TGTGCCAGCAGTTTTTCCGGGGACTATGGCTACACCTTC,CASSFSGDYGYTF
TRBV18,.,many,TRBJ1-5,TGTGCCAGCTCACTAGACAAAAACAATCAGCCCCAGCATTTT,CASSLDKNNQPQHF
TRBV20-1,.,.,TRBJ2-4,TGCAGTGCTCTCTCAGGGGAATTGGACATTCAGTACTTC,CSALSGELDIQYF
TRBV28,.,many,TRBJ2-5,TGTGCCAGCAGGTCCCCGGAGACCCAGTACTTC,CASRSPETQYF
TRBV6-9,TRBD1,.,TRBJ1-4,TGTGCCAGCAGTTATGGGGGACAGGATAATGAAAAACTGTTTTTT,CASSYGGQDNEKLFF
TRBV2,TRBD1,many,TRBJ1-6,TGTGCCAGCAGAGACAGGGGAAACGGTAATTCACCCCTCCACTTT,CASRDRGNGNSPLHF
TRBV28,.,.,TRBJ1-3,TGTGCCAGCAGTTTATATCACAGGCTTTCGGGAAACACCATATATTTT,CASSLYHRLSGNTIYF
TRBV11-1,TRBD1,many,TRBJ2-7,TGTGCCAGCAGCTTAGGGCAGGGGGCTGACAACGAGCAGTACTTC,CASSLGQGADNEQYF
TRBV20-1,TRBD1,few,TRBJ2-6,TGCAGTGCTAGATTACCGGGACAGGGGTTGTTCTCTGGGGCCAACGTCCTGACTTTC,CSARLPGQGLFSGANVLTF
TRBV19,.,few,TRBJ2-1,TGTGCCAGTACCCCGAGGGGGTTTCCCAATGAGCAGTTCTTC,CASTPRGFPNEQFF
TRBV7-3,TRBD1,few,TRBJ1-1,TGTGCCAGCAGCTTAGAACAGGGGGCCCATGAAGCTTTCTTT,CASSLEQGAHEAFF
TRBV7-9,TRBD2,many,TRBJ2-3,TGTGCCAGCAGCTCTCCCAGACTAGCGGGTAGCACAGATACGCAGTATTTT,CASSSPRLAGSTDTQYF
TRBV6-5,.,many,TRBJ1-1,TGTGCCAGCAGTTACACAGACAGGATGAACACTGAAGCTTTCTTT,CASSYTDRMNTEAFF
TRBV6-1,TRBD1,many,TRBJ1-6,TGTGCCAGCAGTTGGGGACAGGGCCAACGGAATTCACCCCTCCACTTT,CASSWGQGQRNSPLHF
TRBV20-1,.,.,TRBJ2-1,TGCAGTGCTAGAGAGGGAGGCTCCTACAATGAGCAGTTCTTC,CSAREGGSYNEQFF
TRBV4-3,.,.,TRBJ2-5,TGCGCCAGCAGCCAATCGGGGGACGAGACCCAGTACTTC,CASSQSGDETQYF
TRBV4-1,TRBD1,few,TRBJ1-2,TGCGCCAGCAGCCTAAGCCTAGACAGGGGCCATGGCTACACCTTC,CASSLSLDRGHGYTF
TRBV4-3,.,many,TRBJ2-2,TGCGCCAGCACCCCAAGACCGGTTCCGAACACCGGGGAGCTGTTTTTT,CASTPRPVPNTGELFF
TRBV20-1,.,many,TRBJ2-3,TGCAGTGCCGCATATGATACGCAGTATTTT,CSAAYDTQYF
TRBV6-1,.,many,TRBJ2-7,TGTGCCAGCAAGCGTAATCTCTTCTCCTACGAGCAGTACTTC,CASKRNLFSYEQYF
TRBV9,.,.,TRBJ2-2,TGTGCCAGCAGCGCCAGGGTAACCGGGGAGCTGTTTTTT,CASSARVTGELFF
TRBV25-1,TRBD1,few,TRBJ1-5,TGTGCCAGCGACAGGGTCTTAGGTCAGCCCCAGCATTTT,CASDRVLGQPQHF
TRBV7-3,TRBD1,many,TRBJ1-1,TGTGCCAGCAGCAGAGACAGGGTAACTGAAGCTTTCTTT,CASSRDRVTEAFF
TRBV20-1,.,many,TRBJ2-5,TGCAGTGCTAGAGAGGGACCGATACAGTACTTC,CSAREGPIQYF
TRBV20-1,TRBD2,many,TRBJ2-1,TGCAGTGCTAGAAAGGCGGGGGACTACAATGAGCAGTTCTTC,CSARKAGDYNEQFF
TRBV27,.,few,TRBJ1-3,TGTGCCAGCCCCCCCGGGCGGTCCTCTGGAAACACCATATATTTT,CASPPGRSSGNTIYF
TRBV3-1,.,many,TRBJ1-2,TGTGCCAGCAGCCATGGTAACAGGGTGGACGGCTACACCTTC,CASSHGNRVDGYTF
TRBV5-5,TRBD2,many,TRBJ2-1,TGTGCCAGCATGCTGGGGGGCGGGAGGGCCGGTGAGCAGTTCTTC,CASMLGGGRAGEQFF
TRBV28,TRBD2,many,TRBJ2-1,TGTGCCAGCACCAAAAGCGGGGGTGCTTACAATGAGCAGTTCTTC,CASTKSGGAYNEQFF
TRBV12-3/TRBV12-4,.,many,TRBJ1-2,TGTGCCAGCAGTTTAGCGACCGGGCAGTCCCTATCCGGCTACACCTTC,CASSLATGQSLSGYTF
TRBV6-1,TRBD1,many,TRBJ2-7,TGTGCCAGCAGTGAGGGACAGGGCCACGAGCAGTACTTC,CASSEGQGHEQYF
TRBV7-6,.,many,TRBJ1-5,TGTGCCAGCAGCCTCCCCCGAGGGCCCCAGCATTTT,CASSLPRGPQHF
TRBV28,.,many,TRBJ1-3,TGTGCCAGCAGACGGGACTCAGGAAACACCATATATTTT,CASRRDSGNTIYF
TRBV7-2,.,many,TRBJ2-1,TGTGCCAGCAGCTTAGCCGGGACCGCTTGGGGCAATGAGCAGTTCTTC,CASSLAGTAWGNEQFF